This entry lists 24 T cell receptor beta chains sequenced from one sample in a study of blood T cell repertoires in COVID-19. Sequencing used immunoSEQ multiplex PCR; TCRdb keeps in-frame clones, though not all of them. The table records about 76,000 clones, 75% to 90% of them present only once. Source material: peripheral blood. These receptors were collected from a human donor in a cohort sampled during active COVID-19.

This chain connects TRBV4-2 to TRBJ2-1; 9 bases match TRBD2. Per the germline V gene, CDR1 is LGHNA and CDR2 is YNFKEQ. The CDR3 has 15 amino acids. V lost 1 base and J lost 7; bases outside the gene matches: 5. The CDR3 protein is CASSQGAGGLNEQFF. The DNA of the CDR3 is TGTGCCAGCAGCCAAGGAGCGGGGGGCCTTAATGAGCAGTTCTTC.

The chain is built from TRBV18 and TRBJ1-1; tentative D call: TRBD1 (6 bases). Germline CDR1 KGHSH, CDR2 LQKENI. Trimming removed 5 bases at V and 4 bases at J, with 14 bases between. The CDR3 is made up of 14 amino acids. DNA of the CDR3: TGTGCCAGCTCATCGCTACCAGGGGTCACTGAAGCTTTCTTT. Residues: CASSSLPGVTEAFF.

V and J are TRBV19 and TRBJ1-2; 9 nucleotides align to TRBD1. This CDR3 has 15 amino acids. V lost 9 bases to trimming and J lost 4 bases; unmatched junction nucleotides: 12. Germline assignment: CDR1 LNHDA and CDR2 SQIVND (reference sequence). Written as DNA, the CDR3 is TGTGCCAGCAGGCGAGGACAGGGGAACTCCTATGGCTACACCTTC. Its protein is CASRRGQGNSYGYTF.

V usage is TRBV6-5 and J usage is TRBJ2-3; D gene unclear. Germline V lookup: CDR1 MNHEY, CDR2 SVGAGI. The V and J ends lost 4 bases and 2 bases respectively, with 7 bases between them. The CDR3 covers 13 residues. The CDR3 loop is CASSFRLTDTQYF. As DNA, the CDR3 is TGTGCCAGCAGTTTTCGACTCACAGATACGCAGTATTTT.

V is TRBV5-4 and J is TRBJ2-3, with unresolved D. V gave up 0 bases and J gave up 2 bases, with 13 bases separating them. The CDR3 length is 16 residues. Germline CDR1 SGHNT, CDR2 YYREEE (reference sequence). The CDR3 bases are TGTGCCAGCAGCTTGGATGTAGATACTTACACAGATACGCAGTATTTT. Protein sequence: CASSLDVDTYTDTQYF. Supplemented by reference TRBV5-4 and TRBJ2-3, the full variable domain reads ETGVTQSPTHLIKTRGQQVTLRCSSQSGHNTVSWYQQALGQGPQFIFQYYREEENGRGNFPPRFSGLQFPNYSSELNVNALELDDSALYLCASSLDVDTYTDTQYFGPGTRLTVL.

CDR3 nucleotides: TGTGCCAGCAGTGAGGAGGGACTAGCGGGGGCTAGCACAGATACGCAGTATTTT. Translated: CASSEEGLAGASTDTQYF. The rearrangement links TRBV6-1 to TRBJ2-3; TRBD2 agrees at 14 bases. Germline CDR1 is MNHNS and CDR2 is SASEGT. V shed 3 bases, J shed 0 bases, and the junction held 5 bases outside the gene matches. The CDR3 contains 18 residues.

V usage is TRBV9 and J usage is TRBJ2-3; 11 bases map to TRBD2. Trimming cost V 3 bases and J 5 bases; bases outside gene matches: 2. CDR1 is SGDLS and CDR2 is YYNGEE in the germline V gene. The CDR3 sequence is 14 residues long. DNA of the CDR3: TGTGCCAGCAGCGCGACTAGCGGGGTAGATACGCAGTATTTT. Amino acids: CASSATSGVDTQYF.

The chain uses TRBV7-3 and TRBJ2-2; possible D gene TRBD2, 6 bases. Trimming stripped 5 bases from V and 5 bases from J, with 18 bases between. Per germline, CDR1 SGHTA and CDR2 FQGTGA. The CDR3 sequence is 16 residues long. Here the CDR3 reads CASSAIGARETGELFF. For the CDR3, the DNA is TGTGCCAGCAGCGCCATAGGGGCGCGGGAAACCGGGGAGCTGTTTTTT. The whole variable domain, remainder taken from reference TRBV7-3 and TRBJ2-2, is GAGVSQTPSNKVTEKGKYVELRCDPISGHTALYWYRQSLGQGPEFLIYFQGTGAADDSGLPNDRFFAVRPEGSVSTLKIQRTERGDSAVYLCASSAIGARETGELFFGEGSRLTVL.

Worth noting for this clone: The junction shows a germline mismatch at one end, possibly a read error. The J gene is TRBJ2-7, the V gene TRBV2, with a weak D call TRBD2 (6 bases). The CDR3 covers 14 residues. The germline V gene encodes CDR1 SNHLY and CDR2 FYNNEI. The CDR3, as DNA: TGTGCCAGCAGCTTGGAGGGGATCTCCTCCGAGCAGTACTTC. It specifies CASSLEGISSEQYF.

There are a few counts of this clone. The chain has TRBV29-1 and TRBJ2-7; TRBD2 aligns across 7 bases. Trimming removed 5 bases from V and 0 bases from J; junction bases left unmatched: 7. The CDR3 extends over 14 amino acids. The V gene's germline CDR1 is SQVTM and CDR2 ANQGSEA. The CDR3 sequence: CSVISGKSSYEQYF. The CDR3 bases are TGCAGCGTTATAAGCGGGAAAAGCTCCTACGAGCAGTACTTC.

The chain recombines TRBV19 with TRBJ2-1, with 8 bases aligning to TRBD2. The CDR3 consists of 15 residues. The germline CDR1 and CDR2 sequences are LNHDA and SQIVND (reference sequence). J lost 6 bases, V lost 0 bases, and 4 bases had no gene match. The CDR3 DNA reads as TGTGCCAGTAGTATAGATCGACTAGCGAGCAATGAGCAGTTCTTC. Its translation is CASSIDRLASNEQFF.

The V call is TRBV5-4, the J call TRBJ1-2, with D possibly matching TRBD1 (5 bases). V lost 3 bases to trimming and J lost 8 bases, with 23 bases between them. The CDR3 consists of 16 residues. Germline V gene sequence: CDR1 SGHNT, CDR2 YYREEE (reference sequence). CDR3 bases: TGTGCCAGCAGCTCTACCGCGGGGCCCTCCAGCAAAGGCTACACCTTC. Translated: CASSSTAGPSSKGYTF.

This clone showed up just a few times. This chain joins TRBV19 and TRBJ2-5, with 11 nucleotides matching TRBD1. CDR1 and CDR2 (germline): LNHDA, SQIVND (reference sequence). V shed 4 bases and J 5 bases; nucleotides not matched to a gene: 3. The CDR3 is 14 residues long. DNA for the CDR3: TGTGCCAGTAGTAGGACAGGGGGCCAGGAGACCCAGTACTTC. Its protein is CASSRTGGQETQYF.

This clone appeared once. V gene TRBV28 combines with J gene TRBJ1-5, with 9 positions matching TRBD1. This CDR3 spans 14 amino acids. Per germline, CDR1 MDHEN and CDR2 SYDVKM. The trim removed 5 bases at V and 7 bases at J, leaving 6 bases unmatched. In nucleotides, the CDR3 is TGTGCCAGCAGTCTCGGGGACAGGGTACAGCCCCAGCATTTT. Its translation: CASSLGDRVQPQHF.

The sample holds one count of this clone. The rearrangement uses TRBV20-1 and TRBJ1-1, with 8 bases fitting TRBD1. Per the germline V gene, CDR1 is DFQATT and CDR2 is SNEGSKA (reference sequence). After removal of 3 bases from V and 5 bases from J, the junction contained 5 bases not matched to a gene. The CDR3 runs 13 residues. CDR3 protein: CSASRQGLTEAFF. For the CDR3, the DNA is TGCAGTGCTAGTAGACAGGGGTTAACTGAAGCTTTCTTT.

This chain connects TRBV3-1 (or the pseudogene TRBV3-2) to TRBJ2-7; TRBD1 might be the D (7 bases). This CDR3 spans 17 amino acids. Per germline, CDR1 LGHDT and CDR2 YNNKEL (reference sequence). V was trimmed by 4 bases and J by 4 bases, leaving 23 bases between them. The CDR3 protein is CASSRRGRQGSTYEQYF. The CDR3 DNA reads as TGTGCCAGCAGCCGGAGGGGGAGACAGGGTAGTACGTACGAGCAGTACTTC.

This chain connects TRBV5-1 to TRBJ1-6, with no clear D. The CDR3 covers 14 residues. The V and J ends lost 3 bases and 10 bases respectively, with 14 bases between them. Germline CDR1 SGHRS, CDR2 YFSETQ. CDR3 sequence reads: CASSWRDRESPLHF. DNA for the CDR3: TGCGCCAGCAGCTGGCGGGATCGGGAATCACCCCTCCACTTT. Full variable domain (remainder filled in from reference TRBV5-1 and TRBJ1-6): KAGVTQTPRYLIKTRGQQVTLSCSPISGHRSVSWYQQTPGQGLQFLFEYFSETQRNKGNFPGRFSGRQFSNSRSEMNVSTLELGDSALYLCASSWRDRESPLHFGNGTRLTVT.

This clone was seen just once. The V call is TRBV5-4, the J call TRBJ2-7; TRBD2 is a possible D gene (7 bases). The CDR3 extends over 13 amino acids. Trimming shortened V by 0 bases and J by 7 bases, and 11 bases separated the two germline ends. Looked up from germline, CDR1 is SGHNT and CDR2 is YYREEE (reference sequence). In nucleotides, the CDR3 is TGTGCCAGCAGCTTGGACAGGGAGGGAGAGCAGTACTTC. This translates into CASSLDREGEQYF. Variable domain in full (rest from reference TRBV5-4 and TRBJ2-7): ETGVTQSPTHLIKTRGQQVTLRCSSQSGHNTVSWYQQALGQGPQFIFQYYREEENGRGNFPPRFSGLQFPNYSSELNVNALELDDSALYLCASSLDREGEQYFGPGTRLTVT.

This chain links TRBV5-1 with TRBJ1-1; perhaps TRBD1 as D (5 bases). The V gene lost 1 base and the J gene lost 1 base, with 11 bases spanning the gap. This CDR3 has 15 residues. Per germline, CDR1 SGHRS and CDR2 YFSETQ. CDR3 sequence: CASSLSTATNTEAFF. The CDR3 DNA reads TGCGCCAGCAGCTTGTCGACAGCTACGAACACTGAAGCTTTCTTT.

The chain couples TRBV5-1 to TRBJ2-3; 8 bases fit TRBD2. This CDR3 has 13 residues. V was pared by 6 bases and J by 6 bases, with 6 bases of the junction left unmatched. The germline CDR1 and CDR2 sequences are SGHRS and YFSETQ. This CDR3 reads CASKAGEVDTQYF. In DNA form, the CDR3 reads TGCGCCAGCAAAGCGGGAGAGGTCGATACGCAGTATTTT. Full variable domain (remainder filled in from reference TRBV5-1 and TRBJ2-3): KAGVTQTPRYLIKTRGQQVTLSCSPISGHRSVSWYQQTPGQGLQFLFEYFSETQRNKGNFPGRFSGRQFSNSRSEMNVSTLELGDSALYLCASKAGEVDTQYFGPGTRLTVL.

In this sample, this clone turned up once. The CDR3 region is CASSLDRGLGPQHF. The CDR3 DNA is TGTGCCAGCAGCTTAGACAGGGGCCTGGGGCCCCAGCATTTT. The V and J genes are TRBV5-6 and TRBJ1-5; 8 bases map to TRBD1. Germline CDR1 SGHDT, CDR2 YYEEEE. The V and J ends lost 2 bases and 9 bases, in that order; junction bases with no gene match: 7. The CDR3 is made up of 14 amino acids.

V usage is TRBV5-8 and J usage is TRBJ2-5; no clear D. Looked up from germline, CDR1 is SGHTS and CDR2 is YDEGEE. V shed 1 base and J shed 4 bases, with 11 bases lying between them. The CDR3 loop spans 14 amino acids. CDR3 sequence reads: CASSLPTVRETQYF. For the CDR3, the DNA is TGTGCCAGCAGCTTGCCCACAGTGAGAGAGACCCAGTACTTC.

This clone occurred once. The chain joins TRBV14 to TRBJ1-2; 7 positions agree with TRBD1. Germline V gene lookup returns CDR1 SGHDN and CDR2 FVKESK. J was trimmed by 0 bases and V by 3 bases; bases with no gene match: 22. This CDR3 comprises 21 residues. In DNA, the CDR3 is TGTGCCAGCAGCCATCAACGGTCGCCTAGACAGGGTCTTTCTCCTAACTATGGCTACACCTTC. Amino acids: CASSHQRSPRQGLSPNYGYTF.

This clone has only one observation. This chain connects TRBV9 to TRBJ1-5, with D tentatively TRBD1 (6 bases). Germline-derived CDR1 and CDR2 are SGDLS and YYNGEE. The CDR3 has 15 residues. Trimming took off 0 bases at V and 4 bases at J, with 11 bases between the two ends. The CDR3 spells CASSVGQEDNQPQHF. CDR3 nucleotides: TGTGCCAGCAGCGTAGGACAGGAAGATAATCAGCCCCAGCATTTT.